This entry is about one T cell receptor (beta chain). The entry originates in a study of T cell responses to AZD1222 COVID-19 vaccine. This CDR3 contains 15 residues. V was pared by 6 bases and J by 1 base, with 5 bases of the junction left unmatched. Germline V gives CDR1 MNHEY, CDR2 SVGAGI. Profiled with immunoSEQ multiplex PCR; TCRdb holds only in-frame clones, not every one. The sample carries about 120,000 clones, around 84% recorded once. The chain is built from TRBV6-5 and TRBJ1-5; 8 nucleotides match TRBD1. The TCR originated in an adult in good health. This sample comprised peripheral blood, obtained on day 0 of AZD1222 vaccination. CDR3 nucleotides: TGTGCCAGCAGACTGGACAGGGTCAGCAATCAGCCCCAGCATTTT. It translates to CASRLDRVSNQPQHF.